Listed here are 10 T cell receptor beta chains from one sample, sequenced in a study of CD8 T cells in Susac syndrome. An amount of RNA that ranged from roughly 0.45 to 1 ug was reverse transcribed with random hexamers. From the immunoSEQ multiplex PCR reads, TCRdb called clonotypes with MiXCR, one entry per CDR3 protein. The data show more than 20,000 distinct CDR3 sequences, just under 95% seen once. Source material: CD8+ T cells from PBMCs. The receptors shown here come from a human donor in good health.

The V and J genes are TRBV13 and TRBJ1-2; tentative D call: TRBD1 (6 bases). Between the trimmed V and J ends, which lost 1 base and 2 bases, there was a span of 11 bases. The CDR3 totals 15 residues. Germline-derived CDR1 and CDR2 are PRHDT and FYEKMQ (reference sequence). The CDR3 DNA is TGTGCCAGCAGCTTAGAAGGGGGAGGAAACTATGGCTACACCTTC. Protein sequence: CASSLEGGGNYGYTF.

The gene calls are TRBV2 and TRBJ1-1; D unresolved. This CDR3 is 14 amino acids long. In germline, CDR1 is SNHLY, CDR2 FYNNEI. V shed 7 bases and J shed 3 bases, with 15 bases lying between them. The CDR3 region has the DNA TGTGCCAGCACCGAGGGATCCGGGTACACTGAAGCTTTCTTT. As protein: CASTEGSGYTEAFF.

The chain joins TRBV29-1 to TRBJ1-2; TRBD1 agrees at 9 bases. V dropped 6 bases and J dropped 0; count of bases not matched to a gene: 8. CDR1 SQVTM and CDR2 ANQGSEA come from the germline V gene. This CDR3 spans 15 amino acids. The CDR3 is CSVGLGQGANYGYTF. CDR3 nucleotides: TGCAGCGTAGGCCTGGGACAGGGAGCTAACTATGGCTACACCTTC.

This CDR3 reads CASSRQGADTQYF. CDR3 sequence (DNA): TGTGCCAGCAGCCGACAGGGGGCAGATACGCAGTATTTT. The rearrangement uses TRBV7-2 and TRBJ2-3; 9 bases fit TRBD1. V shed 5 bases, J shed 4 bases, and the junction held 1 base outside the gene matches. The CDR3 consists of 13 residues. Germline CDR1 reads SGHTA; CDR2 reads FQGNSA.

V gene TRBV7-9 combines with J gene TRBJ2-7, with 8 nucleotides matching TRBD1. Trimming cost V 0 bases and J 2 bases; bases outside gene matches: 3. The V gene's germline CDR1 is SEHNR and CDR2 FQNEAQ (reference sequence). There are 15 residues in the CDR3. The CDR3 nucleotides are TGTGCCAGCAGCTTAGCGCACAGGGGGACCTACGAGCAGTACTTC. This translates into CASSLAHRGTYEQYF.

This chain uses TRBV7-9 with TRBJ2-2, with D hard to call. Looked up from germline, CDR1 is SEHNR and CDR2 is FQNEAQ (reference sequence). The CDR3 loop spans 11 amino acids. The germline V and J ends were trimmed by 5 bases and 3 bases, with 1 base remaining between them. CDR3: CASSHTGELFF. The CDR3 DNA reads TGTGCCAGCAGCCACACCGGGGAGCTGTTTTTT.

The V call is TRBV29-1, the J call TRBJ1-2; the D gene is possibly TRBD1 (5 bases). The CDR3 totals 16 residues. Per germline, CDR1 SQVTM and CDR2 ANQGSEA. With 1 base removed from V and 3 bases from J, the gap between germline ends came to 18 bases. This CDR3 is CSVEVPGTVKDYGYTF. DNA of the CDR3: TGCAGCGTTGAAGTTCCAGGGACGGTGAAGGACTATGGCTACACCTTC.

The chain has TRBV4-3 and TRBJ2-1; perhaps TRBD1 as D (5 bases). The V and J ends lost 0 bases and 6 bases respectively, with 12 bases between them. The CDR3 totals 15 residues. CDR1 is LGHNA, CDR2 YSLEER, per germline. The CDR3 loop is CASSQDRGRGNEQFF. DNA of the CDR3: TGCGCCAGCAGCCAAGATCGCGGTAGGGGCAATGAGCAGTTCTTC.

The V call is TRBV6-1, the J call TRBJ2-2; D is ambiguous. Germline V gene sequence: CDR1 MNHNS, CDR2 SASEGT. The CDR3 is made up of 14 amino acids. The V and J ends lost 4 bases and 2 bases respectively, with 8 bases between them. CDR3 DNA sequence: TGTGCCAGCAGTGTTGGAAGTAACACCGGGGAGCTGTTTTTT. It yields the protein CASSVGSNTGELFF.

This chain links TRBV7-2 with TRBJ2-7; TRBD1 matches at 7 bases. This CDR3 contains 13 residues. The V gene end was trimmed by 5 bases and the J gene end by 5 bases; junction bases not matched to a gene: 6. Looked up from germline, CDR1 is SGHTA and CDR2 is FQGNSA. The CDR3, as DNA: TGTGCCAGCAGCCCCACAGGGGAACACGAGCAGTACTTC. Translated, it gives CASSPTGEHEQYF.